The 29 T cell receptor beta chains below come from one sample, sequenced in a study of blood T cells in healthy people across ages. Next came a second PCR, run for about 7 to 12 cycles, which used a sample-barcoded 5' primer along with a J-beta primer mix. TCRdb analysed the 5' RACE reads with MiXCR anew, one entry per CDR3 protein. This sample has just under 750,000 distinct CDR3 sequences, with about a fifth found just once. Sequenced input: blood. The receptors come from a man between 65 and 79 years old in good health.

This clonotype was seen a few times. This sequence joins TRBV20-1 and TRBJ1-1, with D perhaps TRBD1 (5 bases). This CDR3 has 14 amino acids. The germline gives CDR1 DFQATT, CDR2 SNEGSKA (reference sequence). Trimming took 6 bases from V and 3 from J, leaving 17 bases between them. In DNA, the CDR3 is TGCAGTGCGCCTAAGTACGGGGGAGACACTGAAGCTTTCTTT. Translation gives CSAPKYGGDTEAFF.

The rearrangement uses TRBV7-3 and TRBJ2-3; D is ambiguous. In germline, CDR1 is SGHTA, CDR2 FQGTGA. V lost 4 bases and J 1 base, leaving 18 bases between the germline ends. The CDR3 spans 17 residues. The chain's CDR3 is CASSSDPLGRGTDTQYF. The CDR3 region has the DNA TGTGCCAGCAGCTCCGACCCCTTGGGTCGGGGCACAGATACGCAGTATTTT.

J is TRBJ2-4 and V is TRBV20-1; unclear D gene. CDR1 and CDR2 from the germline V gene are DFQATT and SNEGSKA (reference sequence). V lost 0 bases and J lost 0, with 9 bases in between. CDR3 size: 15 residues. As DNA, the CDR3 is TGCAGTGCTAGAGATGGCAGACTAGCCAAAAACATTCAGTACTTC. Translating gives CSARDGRLAKNIQYF.

This sequence joins TRBV11-2 and TRBJ1-1; D perhaps matches TRBD1 (6 bases). CDR1 and CDR2 (germline): SGHAT, FQNNGV. This CDR3 is built from 15 residues. Trimming took 4 bases from V and 0 from J, leaving 12 bases between them. In DNA form, the CDR3 reads TGTGCCAGCAGCTCCTCTCGGACAGTGAACACTGAAGCTTTCTTT. It is translated as CASSSSRTVNTEAFF.

With respect to this clonotype: Being one base from a much bigger clone, this may be a read error. The V and J genes are TRBV6-5 and TRBJ1-3; D is unresolved. The germline gives CDR1 MNHEY, CDR2 SVGAGI. The CDR3 length is 13 residues. Trimming pared 2 bases from V and 6 bases from J, leaving 8 bases between. As DNA, the CDR3 is TGTGCCAGCAGTTACGTGCCGGAAAACACCATATATTTT. Translated: CASSYVPENTIYF.

The chain recombines TRBV20-1 with TRBJ2-3; D may be TRBD1 or TRBD2 (6 bases each). V shed 5 bases and J shed 3 bases, with 15 bases lying between them. The CDR3 contains 14 residues. Germline V CDR1 and CDR2: DFQATT, SNEGSKA (reference sequence). The CDR3 DNA reads TGCAGTGCTTCGTCACGGGGGACAACAGATACGCAGTATTTT. Its protein is CSASSRGTTDTQYF.

This clonotype was counted only a few times. Sequence at one end of the junction differs from germline and may be a read error. This sequence joins TRBV12-3 or TRBV12-4 and TRBJ2-5; tentatively, D is TRBD2 (5 bases). CDR3 size: 15 residues. Here the CDR3 reads CASSPSATVRETQYF. The CDR3 nucleotides are TGTGCCAGCAGTCCGTCGGCCACCGTAAGGGAGACCCAATACTTC.

This clonotype was detected a few times. The J gene is TRBJ2-1, the V gene TRBV12-3 or TRBV12-4; 7 bases are shared with TRBD2. After removal of 6 bases from V and 8 bases from J, the junction contained 4 bases not matched to a gene. There are 12 residues in the CDR3. The CDR3 is CASSLAVDEQFF. As DNA, the CDR3 is TGTGCCAGCAGCCTAGCGGTCGATGAGCAGTTCTTC.

This clonotype was seen more than once but under ten times. The J gene is TRBJ2-7, the V gene TRBV20-1, with 9 bases matching TRBD1. The germline V gene encodes CDR1 DFQATT and CDR2 SNEGSKA (reference sequence). J was trimmed by 4 bases and V by 6 bases; bases with no gene match: 4. The CDR3 contains 12 residues. CDR3 coding DNA: TGCAGTGCAGGTGGGACAGGGTACGAGCAGTACGTC. Residues: CSAGGTGYEQYV.

The chain recombines TRBV20-1 with TRBJ2-3; 8 bases fit TRBD2. Per the germline V gene, CDR1 is DFQATT and CDR2 is SNEGSKA (reference sequence). This CDR3 contains 15 residues. The V gene end was trimmed by 0 bases and the J gene end by 4 bases; junction bases not matched to a gene: 6. CDR3 sequence (DNA): TGCAGTGCTAGAGACCAGGGACTAGTGTCAGATACGCAGTATTTT. Encoded protein: CSARDQGLVSDTQYF.

There are a few counts of this clonotype. The CDR3, as DNA: TGTGCCAGCAGCGTCAGGGTTTTTGGCTACACCTTC. The encoded protein is CASSVRVFGYTF. The chain uses TRBV13 and TRBJ1-2, with D possibly TRBD1 on 5 matching bases. CDR1 is PRHDT and CDR2 is FYEKMQ in the germline V gene (reference sequence). The germline V and J ends were trimmed by 5 bases and 7 bases, with 11 bases remaining between them. This CDR3 region has 12 residues.

This clonotype was observed a few times. CDR3 sequence: CASLTGSFKNIQYF. DNA for the CDR3: TGTGCCAGCCTGACAGGGTCTTTCAAAAACATTCAGTACTTC. The genes are TRBV28 and TRBJ2-4; 7 bases are a match to TRBD1. The CDR3 sequence is 14 residues long. Germline assignment: CDR1 MDHEN and CDR2 SYDVKM. Germline trimming cut 8 bases from V and 3 bases from J; bases unmatched to any gene: 7.

This clonotype was counted between two and nine times. The chain combines TRBV6-1 with TRBJ2-3, with a possible D match to TRBD1 (6 bases). There are 14 residues in the CDR3. V was clipped by 5 bases and J by 1 base, with 10 bases between them. Per germline, CDR1 MNHNS and CDR2 SASEGT. The CDR3 loop is CASSIQGGTDTQYF. The CDR3 DNA sequence: TGTGCCAGCAGTATACAGGGAGGCACAGATACGCAGTATTTT.

This clonotype has only a few counts. The chain recombines TRBV27 with TRBJ2-1, with TRBD2 matching over 7 bases. In germline, CDR1 is MNHEY, CDR2 SMNVEV (reference sequence). V lost 7 bases and J lost 6; bases outside the gene matches: 12. CDR3 size: 15 residues. In DNA, the CDR3 is TGTGCCAGCAAGGCGGGAGTGGGTTATAGCAATGAGCAGTTCTTC. Protein sequence: CASKAGVGYSNEQFF.

This clonotype has more than one count but fewer than ten. The junction and the germline gene differ at one end; a read error may be behind it. The chain combines TRBV14 with TRBJ2-7; D is possibly TRBD1 (7 bases). The germline CDR1 and CDR2 sequences are SGHDN and FVKESK. This CDR3 is built from 15 residues. The CDR3 reads CAGSRAGGLRYEQYF. The CDR3 nucleotides read TGTGCCGGCAGCCGAGCAGGGGGACTCAGGTACGAGCAGTACTTC.

This clonotype was detected a few times. The rearrangement joins TRBV11-2 to TRBJ2-5; tentatively, D is TRBD1 (6 bases). Germline V lookup: CDR1 SGHAT, CDR2 FQNNGV. Trimming pared 1 base from V and 4 bases from J, leaving 13 bases between. The CDR3 consists of 15 residues. DNA of the CDR3: TGTGCCAGCAGCTTAGTGGGGGTAGGGGGAGAGACCCAGTACTTC. It yields the protein CASSLVGVGGETQYF.

The chain recombines TRBV18 with TRBJ2-1; no clear D. V was clipped by 0 bases and J by 6 bases, with 9 bases between them. The length of the CDR3 is 14 residues. Germline V lookup: CDR1 KGHSH, CDR2 LQKENI. CDR3 DNA: TGTGCCAGCTCACCACCAGTTGGAACCAATGAGCAGTTCTTC. As protein: CASSPPVGTNEQFF. The whole variable domain, remainder taken from reference TRBV18 and TRBJ2-1, is NAGVMQNPRHLVRRRGQEARLRCSPMKGHSHVYWYRQLPEEGLKFMVYLQKENIIDESGMPKERFSAEFPKEGPSILRIQQVVRGDSAAYFCASSPPVGTNEQFFGPGTRLTVL.

This clonotype occurred a few times. The V gene is TRBV27, the J gene TRBJ2-3, with TRBD1 as a possible D gene (6 bases). This CDR3 region has 17 residues. Trimming removed 2 bases from V and 5 bases from J, with 20 bases in between. CDR1 MNHEY and CDR2 SMNVEV come from the germline V gene (reference sequence). For the CDR3, the DNA is TGTGCCAGCAGTTTACTCCCAGCAAGAGAAGGGGGAGATACGCAGTATTTT. Amino acids: CASSLLPAREGGDTQYF.

This clonotype was picked up a small number of times. V and J are TRBV24-1 and TRBJ1-5; no clear D gene. The CDR3 is 14 residues long. Trimming took off 4 bases at V and 2 bases at J, with 8 bases between the two ends. Germline-derived CDR1 and CDR2 are KGHDR and SFDVKD. CDR3 sequence (DNA): TGTGCCACCAGTGACGGGGATCGCAATCAGCCCCAGCATTTT. It yields the protein CATSDGDRNQPQHF.

This clonotype was found a few times. The V and J genes are TRBV12-3 or TRBV12-4 and TRBJ2-1; D unclear. The CDR3 is made up of 12 amino acids. Between the trimmed V and J ends, which lost 9 bases and 5 bases, there was a span of 11 bases. DNA of the CDR3: TGTGCCAGTAGTCCCTTCCACAATGAGCAGTTCTTC. Protein sequence: CASSPFHNEQFF.

This clonotype appeared a few times. V is TRBV3-1 and J is TRBJ1-2, with a possible D match to TRBD1 (5 bases). Between the trimmed V and J ends, which lost 3 bases and 4 bases, there was a span of 12 bases. CDR3 length equals 14 residues. CDR1 is LGHDT and CDR2 is YNNKEL in the germline V gene (reference sequence). The CDR3 here is CASSQGTDFYGYTF. CDR3 in DNA: TGTGCCAGCAGCCAGGGGACGGATTTCTATGGCTACACCTTC.

This clonotype was counted a single time. The chain recombines TRBV7-2 with TRBJ1-4; unclear D gene. CDR1 is SGHTA and CDR2 is FQGNSA in the germline V gene. The V and J ends lost 5 bases and 8 bases respectively, with 12 bases between them. The CDR3 sequence is 13 residues long. CDR3 in amino acids: CASSRNPSEKLFF. CDR3 coding DNA: TGTGCCAGCAGCCGGAACCCATCCGAAAAACTGTTTTTT.

The chain links TRBV5-1 to TRBJ2-2; the D is unclear. V gave up 0 bases and J gave up 5 bases, with 11 bases separating them. CDR1 is SGHRS and CDR2 is YFSETQ in the germline V gene. The CDR3 covers 15 residues. CDR3 nucleotides: TGCGCCAGCAGCTTGGCCGGAAAGGAAACCGGGGAGCTGTTTTTT. It codes for CASSLAGKETGELFF.

This sequence joins TRBV6-6 and TRBJ2-5, with D perhaps matching TRBD1 (6 bases). TRBJ2-7 matches the DNA end more closely, so the J call is doubtful. CDR3 length: 15 residues. Germline V gene data show CDR1 as MNHNY and CDR2 as SVGAGI (reference sequence). Written as DNA, the CDR3 is TGTGCCAGCAGCCCTTCCTTCACAGGGAGCTACGAGCAGTACTTC. Protein sequence: CASSPSFTGSYEQYF.

This clonotype turned up a few times. This chain joins TRBV6-5 and TRBJ1-1; D remains ambiguous. Trimming stripped 5 bases from V and 11 bases from J, with 15 bases between. The length of the CDR3 is 12 residues. CDR1 is MNHEY, CDR2 SVGAGI, per germline. The CDR3 protein is CASSPSVGSAFF. The CDR3 bases are TGTGCCAGCAGTCCATCCGTGGGGTCGGCTTTCTTT.

This clonotype was seen only a few times. The chain links TRBV5-1 to TRBJ1-1; 11 bases fit TRBD1. CDR1 is SGHRS and CDR2 is YFSETQ in the germline V gene. There are 16 residues in the CDR3. The V and J ends lost 4 bases and 1 base, in that order; junction bases with no gene match: 6. This CDR3 is CASSQGQGGRNTEAFF. The CDR3 nucleotides are TGCGCCAGCAGCCAGGGACAGGGGGGTCGGAACACTGAAGCTTTCTTT. Full variable domain (remainder filled in from reference TRBV5-1 and TRBJ1-1): KAGVTQTPRYLIKTRGQQVTLSCSPISGHRSVSWYQQTPGQGLQFLFEYFSETQRNKGNFPGRFSGRQFSNSRSEMNVSTLELGDSALYLCASSQGQGGRNTEAFFGQGTRLTVV.

The J gene is TRBJ2-1, the V gene TRBV6-5, with D maybe TRBD2 (6 bases). CDR3 length equals 15 residues. Trimming stripped 5 bases from V and 5 bases from J, with 16 bases between. Germline V gives CDR1 MNHEY, CDR2 SVGAGI. CDR3 bases: TGTGCCAGCAGTCACGACCGGGAGACCAACAATGAGCAGTTCTTC. It translates to CASSHDRETNNEQFF.

This chain connects TRBV6-5 to TRBJ1-1, with a tentative D call TRBD1 (6 bases). The CDR3 sequence is 15 residues long. V was pared by 1 base and J by 1 base, with 10 bases between. The germline V gene has CDR1 MNHEY and CDR2 SVGAGI. CDR3 DNA: TGTGCCAGCAGTTACTTTTCGACAGGGAACACTGAAGCTTTCTTT. This codes for CASSYFSTGNTEAFF.

This clonotype was seen a few times. The chain uses TRBV19 and TRBJ2-3, with D maybe TRBD2 (6 bases). This CDR3 contains 15 residues. From germline, CDR1 is LNHDA and CDR2 SQIVND (reference sequence). With 2 bases removed from V and 0 bases from J, the gap between germline ends came to 9 bases. The CDR3 region has the DNA TGTGCCAGTAGTATACTAGCGCTAAGCACAGATACGCAGTATTTT. It translates to CASSILALSTDTQYF.